The sequence of this T cell receptor beta chain was determined in a study of cytomegalovirus exposure and HLA in healthy donors. Study conclusions and caveats: What a later analysis reportedly showed was that an Asian-associated ancestry cluster had fewer N-insertions than the approximately 700-donor mean. Later on, a genetic analysis was performed. It linked a missense variant in DCLRE1C with V- and J-gene trimming of TCR beta.

Primers included in the PCR were 60 Vbeta and 13 Jbeta primers. The repertoire was sequenced with immunoSEQ multiplex PCR; TCRdb's copy has only in-frame clones and lacks some. The table shows 170,000 or so clones, with under 80% occurring only once. Per the germline V gene, CDR1 is MNHEY and CDR2 is SVGAGI. This CDR3 spans 14 amino acids. The V gene end was trimmed by 6 bases and the J gene end by 13 bases; junction bases not matched to a gene: 15. About this clone: As yet, its antigen is unknown.

The source is a woman in her forties or fifties in good health and CMV-seropositive. The chain combines TRBV6-5 with TRBJ2-5; 9 nucleotides align to TRBD1. The sequenced material came from PBMCs. The DNA for the CDR3 is TGTGCCAGCAGCCTCCGGGACAGGGCTCATCACCCGTACTTC. Translated: CASSLRDRAHHPYF.